The clone carrying this T cell receptor (beta chain) was seen at least ten times. Antigen specificity is unknown. The data originate from a study of CD8 T cells in ankylosing spondylitis. There are 12 residues in the CDR3. Trimming cost V 5 bases and J 3 bases; bases outside gene matches: 0. In germline, CDR1 is DFQATT, CDR2 SNEGSKA (reference sequence). Study-wide points: Fewer than ten highly homologous variants made up a TCR beta motif that seemed to typify ankylosing spondylitis blood.

MiXCR, applied by TCRdb to the 5' RACE reads, yields one record per CDR3 protein. Here the sample spans around 890,000 distinct CDR3 sequences, 12% being singletons. The material sequenced was blood, either unsorted or a sorted T cell fraction (not recorded which). This chain connects TRBV20-1 to TRBJ2-2, with TRBD1 identical over 7 bases. This clonotype was sampled from a male donor with ankylosing spondylitis. CDR3 region: CSADRDTGELFF. CDR3 nucleotides: TGCAGTGCTGACAGGGACACCGGGGAGCTGTTTTTT.